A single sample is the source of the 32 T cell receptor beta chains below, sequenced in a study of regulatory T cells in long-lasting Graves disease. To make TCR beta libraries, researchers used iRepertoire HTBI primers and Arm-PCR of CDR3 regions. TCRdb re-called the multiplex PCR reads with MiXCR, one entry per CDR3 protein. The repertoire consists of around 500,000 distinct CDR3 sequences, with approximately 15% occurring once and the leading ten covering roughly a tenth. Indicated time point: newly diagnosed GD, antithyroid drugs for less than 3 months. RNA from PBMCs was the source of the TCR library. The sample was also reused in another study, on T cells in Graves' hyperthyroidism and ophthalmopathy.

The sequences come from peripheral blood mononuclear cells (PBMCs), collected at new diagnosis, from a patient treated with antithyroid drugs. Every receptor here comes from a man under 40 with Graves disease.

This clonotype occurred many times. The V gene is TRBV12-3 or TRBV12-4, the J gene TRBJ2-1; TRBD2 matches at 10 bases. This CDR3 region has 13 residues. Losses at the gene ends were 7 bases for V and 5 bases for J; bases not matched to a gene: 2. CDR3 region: CASKSGRDNEQFF. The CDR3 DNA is TGTGCCAGCAAAAGCGGGAGGGACAATGAGCAGTTCTTC.

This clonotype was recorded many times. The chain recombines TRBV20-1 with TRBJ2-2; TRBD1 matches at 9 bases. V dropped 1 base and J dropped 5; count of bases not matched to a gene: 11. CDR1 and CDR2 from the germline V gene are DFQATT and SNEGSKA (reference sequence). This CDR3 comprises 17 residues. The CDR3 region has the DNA TGCAGTGCTAGAGGGGACAGGGAAGGGCCTTTGACCGGGGAGCTGTTTTTT. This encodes CSARGDREGPLTGELFF.

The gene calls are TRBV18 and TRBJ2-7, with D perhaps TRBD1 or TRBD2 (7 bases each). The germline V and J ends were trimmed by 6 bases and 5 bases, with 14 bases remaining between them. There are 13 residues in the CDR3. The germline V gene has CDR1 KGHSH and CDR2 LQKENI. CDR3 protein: CASSDREGDEQYF. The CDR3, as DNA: TGTGCCAGCTCCGACAGGGAGGGGGACGAGCAGTACTTC.

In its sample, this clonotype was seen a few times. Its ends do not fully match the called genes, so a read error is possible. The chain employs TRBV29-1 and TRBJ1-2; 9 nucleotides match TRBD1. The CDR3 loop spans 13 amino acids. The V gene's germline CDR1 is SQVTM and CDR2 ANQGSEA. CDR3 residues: CSVRTGADYDYTF. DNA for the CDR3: TGCAGCGTACGGACAGGGGCAGACTATGACTACACCTTC.

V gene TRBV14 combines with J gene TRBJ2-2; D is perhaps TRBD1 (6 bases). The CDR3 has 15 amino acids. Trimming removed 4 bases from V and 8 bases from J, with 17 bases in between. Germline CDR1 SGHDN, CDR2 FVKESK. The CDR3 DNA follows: TGTGCCAGCAGCCCGCTGCCCGGAGGACAGGGGGAGCTGTTTTTT. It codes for CASSPLPGGQGELFF.

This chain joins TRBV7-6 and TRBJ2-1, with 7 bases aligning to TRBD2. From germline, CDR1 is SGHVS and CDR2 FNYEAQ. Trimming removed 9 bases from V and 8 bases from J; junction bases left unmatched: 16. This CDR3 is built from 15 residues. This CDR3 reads CARPLRWTSPHEQFF. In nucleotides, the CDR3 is TGTGCCAGGCCCCTCCGTTGGACTAGTCCACATGAGCAGTTCTTC.

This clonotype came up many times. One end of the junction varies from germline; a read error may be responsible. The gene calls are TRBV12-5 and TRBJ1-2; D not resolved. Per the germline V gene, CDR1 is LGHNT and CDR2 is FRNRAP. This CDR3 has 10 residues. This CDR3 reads CASPLDESAF. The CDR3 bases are TGTGCTAGTCCGTTGGACGAGAGCGCCTTC.

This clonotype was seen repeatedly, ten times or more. Here the CDR3 reads CASSPRTSGRGGNEQFF. CDR3 sequence (DNA): TGTGCCAGCAGCCCGCGGACTAGCGGGAGGGGTGGGAATGAGCAGTTCTTC. The chain is built from TRBV6-2 or TRBV6-3 and TRBJ2-1, with TRBD2 matching over 15 bases. This CDR3 is built from 17 residues. The J segment lost 7 bases and the V segment lost 6 bases, leaving 10 bases of the junction unmatched. CDR1 is MNHEY and CDR2 is SVGEGT in the germline V gene.

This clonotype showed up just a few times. The DNA of the CDR3 is TGTGCCAGCAGCTCGCAACAGGGACATACGCAGTATTTT. Protein sequence: CASSSQQGHTQYF. This rearrangement joins TRBV6-2 or TRBV6-3 to TRBJ2-3; the D gene is possibly TRBD1 (6 bases). V was pared by 6 bases and J by 7 bases, with 14 bases between. The CDR3 covers 13 residues. CDR1 is MNHEY and CDR2 is SVGEGT in the germline V gene.

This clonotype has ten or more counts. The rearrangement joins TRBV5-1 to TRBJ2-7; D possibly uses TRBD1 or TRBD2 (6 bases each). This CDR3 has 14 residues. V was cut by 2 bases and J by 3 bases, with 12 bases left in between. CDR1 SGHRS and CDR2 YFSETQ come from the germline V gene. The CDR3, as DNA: TGCGCCAGCAGCTTAACGGGGGCCCTCTACGAGCAGTACTTC. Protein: CASSLTGALYEQYF.

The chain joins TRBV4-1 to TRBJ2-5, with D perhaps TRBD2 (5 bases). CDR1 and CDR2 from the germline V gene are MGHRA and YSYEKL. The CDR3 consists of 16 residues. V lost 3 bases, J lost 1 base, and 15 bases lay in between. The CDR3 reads CASSQDPDWIQETQYF. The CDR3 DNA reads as TGCGCCAGCAGCCAGGACCCGGACTGGATCCAAGAGACCCAGTACTTC.

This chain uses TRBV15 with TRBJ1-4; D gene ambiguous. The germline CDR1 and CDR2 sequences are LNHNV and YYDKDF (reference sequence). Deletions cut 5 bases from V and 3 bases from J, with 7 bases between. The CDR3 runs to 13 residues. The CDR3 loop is CATSVRSNEKLFF. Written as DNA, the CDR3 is TGTGCCACCAGCGTACGTTCTAATGAAAAACTGTTTTTT.

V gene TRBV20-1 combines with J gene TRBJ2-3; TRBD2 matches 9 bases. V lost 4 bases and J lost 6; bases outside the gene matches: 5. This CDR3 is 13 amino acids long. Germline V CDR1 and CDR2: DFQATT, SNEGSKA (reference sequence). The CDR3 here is CSATSSGRDTQYF. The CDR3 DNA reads TGCAGTGCTACATCAAGCGGGAGGGATACGCAGTATTTT.

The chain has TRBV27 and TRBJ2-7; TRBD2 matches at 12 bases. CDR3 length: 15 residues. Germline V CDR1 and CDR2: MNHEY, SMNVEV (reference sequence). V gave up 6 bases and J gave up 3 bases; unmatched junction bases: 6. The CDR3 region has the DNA TGTGCCAGCAGCCGTACTAGCGGGAGGTACTACGAGCAGTACTTC. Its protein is CASSRTSGRYYEQYF.

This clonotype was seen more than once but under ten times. DNA for the CDR3: TGTGCCAACTCACTTGGGGACTGGGTTTACAATGAGCAGTTCTTC. Protein sequence: CANSLGDWVYNEQFF. The chain has TRBV9 and TRBJ2-1; tentative D call: TRBD2 (6 bases). CDR1 SGDLS and CDR2 YYNGEE come from the germline V gene. The V gene lost 9 bases and the J gene lost 4 bases, with 20 bases spanning the gap. CDR3 length: 15 residues.

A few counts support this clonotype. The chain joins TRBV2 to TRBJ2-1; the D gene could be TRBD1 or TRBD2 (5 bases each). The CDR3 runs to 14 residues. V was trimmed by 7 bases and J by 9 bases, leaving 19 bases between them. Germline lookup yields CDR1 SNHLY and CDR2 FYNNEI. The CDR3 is CASTGLEGVVEQFF. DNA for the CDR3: TGTGCCAGCACGGGGCTCGAGGGAGTGGTTGAGCAGTTCTTC.

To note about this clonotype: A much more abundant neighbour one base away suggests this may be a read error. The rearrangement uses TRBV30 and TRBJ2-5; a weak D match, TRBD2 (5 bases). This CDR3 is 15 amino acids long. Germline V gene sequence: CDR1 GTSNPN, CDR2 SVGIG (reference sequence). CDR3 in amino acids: CARSAPGSKRETQYF. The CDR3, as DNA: TGTGCCCGGAGTGCCCCGGGAAGTAAGCGAGAGACCCAGTACTTC.

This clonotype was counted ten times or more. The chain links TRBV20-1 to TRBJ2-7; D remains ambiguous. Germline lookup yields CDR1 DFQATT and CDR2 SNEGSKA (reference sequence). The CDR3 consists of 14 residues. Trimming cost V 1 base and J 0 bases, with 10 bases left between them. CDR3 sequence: CSARVRESSYEQYF. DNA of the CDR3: TGCAGTGCTAGAGTGCGAGAGAGCTCCTACGAGCAGTACTTC.

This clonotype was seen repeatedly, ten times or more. This CDR3 is CSAREGGETQYF. CDR3 DNA: TGCAGTGCTAGAGAAGGGGGGGAGACCCAGTACTTC. The V call is TRBV20-1, the J call TRBJ2-5; D assignment may be TRBD1 or TRBD2 (6 bases each). The V end lost 0 bases, the J end lost 5 bases, and 7 bases lay between the germline ends. There are 12 residues in the CDR3. Per germline, CDR1 DFQATT and CDR2 SNEGSKA (reference sequence).

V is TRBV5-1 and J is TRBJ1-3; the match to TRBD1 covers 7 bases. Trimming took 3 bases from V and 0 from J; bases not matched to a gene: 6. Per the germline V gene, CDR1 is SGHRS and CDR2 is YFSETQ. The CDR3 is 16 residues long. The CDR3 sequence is CASSYVGGLSGNTIYF. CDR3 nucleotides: TGCGCCAGCAGCTATGTAGGGGGCCTCTCTGGAAACACCATATATTTT.

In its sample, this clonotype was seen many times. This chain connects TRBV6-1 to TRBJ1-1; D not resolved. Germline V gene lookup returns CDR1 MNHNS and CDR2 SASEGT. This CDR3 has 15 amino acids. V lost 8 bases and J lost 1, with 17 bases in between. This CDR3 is CASVGWRVRNTEAFF. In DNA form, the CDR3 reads TGTGCCAGCGTCGGCTGGCGGGTCAGGAACACTGAAGCTTTCTTT.

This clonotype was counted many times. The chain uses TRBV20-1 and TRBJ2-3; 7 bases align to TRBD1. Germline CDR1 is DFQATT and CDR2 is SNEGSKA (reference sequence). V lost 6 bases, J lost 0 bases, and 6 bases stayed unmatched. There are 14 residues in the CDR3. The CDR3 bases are TGCAGTGCCTGGGGGACAGCGAGCACAGATACGCAGTATTTT. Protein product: CSAWGTASTDTQYF.

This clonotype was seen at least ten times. The CDR3: CASRDIGGMETQYF. CDR3 in DNA: TGTGCCAGCAGGGATATTGGTGGAATGGAGACCCAGTACTTC. The chain employs TRBV2 and TRBJ2-5; D gene unclear. The germline CDR1 and CDR2 sequences are SNHLY and FYNNEI. V lost 6 bases and J lost 5, with 16 bases in between. The CDR3 spans 14 residues.

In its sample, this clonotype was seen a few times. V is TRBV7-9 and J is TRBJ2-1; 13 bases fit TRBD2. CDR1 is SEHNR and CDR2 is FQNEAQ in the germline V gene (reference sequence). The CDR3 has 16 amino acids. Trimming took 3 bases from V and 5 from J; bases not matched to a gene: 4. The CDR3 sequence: CASSFSGTSGNNEQFF. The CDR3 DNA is TGTGCCAGCAGCTTCTCCGGGACTAGCGGGAACAATGAGCAGTTCTTC.

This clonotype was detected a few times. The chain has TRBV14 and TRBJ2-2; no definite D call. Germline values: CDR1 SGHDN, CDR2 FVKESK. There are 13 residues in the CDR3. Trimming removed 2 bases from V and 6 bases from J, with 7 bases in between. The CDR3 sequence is CASSQWASGELFF. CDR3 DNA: TGTGCCAGCAGCCAATGGGCTTCCGGGGAGCTGTTTTTT.

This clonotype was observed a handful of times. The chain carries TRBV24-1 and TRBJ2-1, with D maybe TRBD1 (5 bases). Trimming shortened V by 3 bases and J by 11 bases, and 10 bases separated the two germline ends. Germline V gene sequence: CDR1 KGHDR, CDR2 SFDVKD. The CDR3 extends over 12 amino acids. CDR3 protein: CATSDPRQQQFF. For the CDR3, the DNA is TGTGCCACCAGTGATCCAAGACAGCAGCAGTTCTTC.

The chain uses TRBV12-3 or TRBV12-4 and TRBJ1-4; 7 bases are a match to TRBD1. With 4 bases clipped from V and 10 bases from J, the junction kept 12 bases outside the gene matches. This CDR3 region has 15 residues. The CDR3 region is CASSSRGTDYTKLFF. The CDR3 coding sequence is TGTGCCAGCAGTTCCCGGGGGACAGATTATACAAAACTGTTTTTT.

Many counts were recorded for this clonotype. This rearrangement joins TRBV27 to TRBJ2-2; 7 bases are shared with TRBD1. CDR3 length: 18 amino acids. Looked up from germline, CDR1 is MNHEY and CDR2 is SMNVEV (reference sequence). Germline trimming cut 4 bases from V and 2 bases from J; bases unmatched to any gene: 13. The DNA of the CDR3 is TGTGCCAGCAGTTCACGCCCCGGGACAGTTTTAAACACCGGGGAGCTGTTTTTT. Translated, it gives CASSSRPGTVLNTGELFF.

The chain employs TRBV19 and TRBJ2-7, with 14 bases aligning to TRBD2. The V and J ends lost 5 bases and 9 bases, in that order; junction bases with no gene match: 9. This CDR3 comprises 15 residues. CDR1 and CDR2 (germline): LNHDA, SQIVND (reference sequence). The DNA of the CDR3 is TGTGCCAGTAGTCCTCCGGGACTAGCGGGAGAACGGCAGTACTTC. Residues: CASSPPGLAGERQYF.

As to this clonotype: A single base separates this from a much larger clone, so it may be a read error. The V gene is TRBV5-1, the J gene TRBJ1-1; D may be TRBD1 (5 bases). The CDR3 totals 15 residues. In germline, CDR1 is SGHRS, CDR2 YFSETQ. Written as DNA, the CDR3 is TGCGTCAGCAGCGTATTCCAGGGAAGTGGAACTGAAGCTTTCTTT. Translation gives CVSSVFQGSGTEAFF.

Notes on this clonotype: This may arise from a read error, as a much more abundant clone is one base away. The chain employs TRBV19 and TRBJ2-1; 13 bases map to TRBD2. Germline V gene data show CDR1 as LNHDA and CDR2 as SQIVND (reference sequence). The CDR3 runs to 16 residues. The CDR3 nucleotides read TGTGCCAGTAGCCCTAGAGGACTAGCGGGAGACAATAAGCAGTTCTTC. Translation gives CASSPRGLAGDNKQFF.

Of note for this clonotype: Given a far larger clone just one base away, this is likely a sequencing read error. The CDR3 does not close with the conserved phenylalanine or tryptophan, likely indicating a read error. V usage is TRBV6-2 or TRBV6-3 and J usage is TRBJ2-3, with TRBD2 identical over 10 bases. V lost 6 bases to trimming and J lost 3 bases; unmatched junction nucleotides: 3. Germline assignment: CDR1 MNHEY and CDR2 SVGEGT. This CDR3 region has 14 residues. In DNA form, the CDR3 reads TGTGCCAGCAGGGGACTAGCGATTACAGATACGCAGTATCTT. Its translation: CASRGLAITDTQYL.